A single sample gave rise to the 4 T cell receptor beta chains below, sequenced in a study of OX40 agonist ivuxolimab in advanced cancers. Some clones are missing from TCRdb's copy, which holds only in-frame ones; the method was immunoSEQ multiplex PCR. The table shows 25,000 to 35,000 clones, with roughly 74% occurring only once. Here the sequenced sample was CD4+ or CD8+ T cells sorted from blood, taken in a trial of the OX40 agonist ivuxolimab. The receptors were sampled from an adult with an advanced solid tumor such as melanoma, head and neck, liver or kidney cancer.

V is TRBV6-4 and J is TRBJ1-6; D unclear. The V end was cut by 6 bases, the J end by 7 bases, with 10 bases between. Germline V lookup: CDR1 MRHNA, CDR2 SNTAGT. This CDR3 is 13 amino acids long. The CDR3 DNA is TGTGCCAGCAGGGGTGTGGGGAATTCACCCCTCCACTTT. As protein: CASRGVGNSPLHF.

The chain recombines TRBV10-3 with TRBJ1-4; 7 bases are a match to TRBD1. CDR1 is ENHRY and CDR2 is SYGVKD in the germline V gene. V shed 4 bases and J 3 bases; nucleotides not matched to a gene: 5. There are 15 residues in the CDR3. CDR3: CAISGTGAANEKLFF. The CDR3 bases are TGTGCCATCAGTGGTACAGGGGCAGCTAATGAAAAACTGTTTTTT.

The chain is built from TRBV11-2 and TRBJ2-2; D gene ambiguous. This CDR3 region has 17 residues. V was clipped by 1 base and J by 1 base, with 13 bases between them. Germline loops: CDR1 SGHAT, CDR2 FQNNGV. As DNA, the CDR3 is TGTGCCAGCAGCTTAGGCCCTTATTTCCTGAACACCGGGGAGCTGTTTTTT. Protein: CASSLGPYFLNTGELFF.

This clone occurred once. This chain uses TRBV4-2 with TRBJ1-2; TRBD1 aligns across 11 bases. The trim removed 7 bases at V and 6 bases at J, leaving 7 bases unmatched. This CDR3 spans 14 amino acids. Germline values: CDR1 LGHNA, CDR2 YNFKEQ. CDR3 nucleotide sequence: TGTGCCAGCAACCCGGGACAGGGGGAGGATGGCTACACCTTC. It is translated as CASNPGQGEDGYTF.